A single sample is the source of the 23 T cell receptor beta chains below, sequenced in a study of cytomegalovirus exposure and HLA in healthy donors. Method: immunoSEQ multiplex PCR; TCRdb's copy keeps in-frame clones and lacks some. This sample has 100,000 to 150,000 clones; roughly 95% occur once, and the top ten carry 1.7%. Sequencing was carried out using PBMCs. The receptors shown here come from a young man in good health and CMV-seronegative.

In its sample, this clone was seen a few times. CDR3 amino acids: CASSSATGMELFF. The DNA of the CDR3 is TGTGCCAGCAGTTCCGCGACAGGGATGGAGCTGTTTTTT. The rearrangement links TRBV6-6 to TRBJ2-2; 7 bases map to TRBD1. Germline-derived CDR1 and CDR2 are MNHNY and SVGAGI (reference sequence). The CDR3 length is 13 residues. Germline trimming cut 4 bases from V and 10 bases from J; bases unmatched to any gene: 6.

The chain joins TRBV9 to TRBJ1-5, with a tentative D call TRBD1 (5 bases). Germline assignment: CDR1 SGDLS and CDR2 YYNGEE. The CDR3 is made up of 20 amino acids. The germline V and J ends were trimmed by 0 bases and 1 base, with 23 bases remaining between them. CDR3 coding DNA: TGTGCCAGCAGCGTAGAGGAAGGAGGGGTTGTCACCTTGAGCAATCAGCCCCAGCATTTT. This encodes CASSVEEGGVVTLSNQPQHF.

The rearrangement links TRBV28 to TRBJ2-5, with 9 bases matching TRBD1. Germline V gene lookup returns CDR1 MDHEN and CDR2 SYDVKM. V shed 5 bases and J 4 bases; nucleotides not matched to a gene: 5. This CDR3 contains 14 residues. CDR3 nucleotides: TGTGCCAGCAGTCGGGACAGGGTATCAGAGACCCAGTACTTC. It is translated as CASSRDRVSETQYF.

This chain connects TRBV6-5 to TRBJ1-2; D uncertain. Per germline, CDR1 MNHEY and CDR2 SVGAGI. CDR3 size: 14 residues. The V end lost 4 bases, the J end lost 5 bases, and 14 bases lay between the germline ends. CDR3 sequence: CASSSPRHGYGYTF. The CDR3 DNA reads as TGTGCCAGCAGTTCCCCCCGCCACGGGTATGGCTACACCTTC.

This clone was seen only once. The chain couples TRBV7-2 to TRBJ2-5; the D gene is possibly TRBD2 (5 bases). This CDR3 spans 13 amino acids. The germline V gene has CDR1 SGHTA and CDR2 FQGNSA. V lost 1 base and J 5 bases, leaving 8 bases between the germline ends. The CDR3 reads CASSLEPSETQYF. The CDR3 coding sequence is TGTGCCAGCAGCTTAGAACCTAGCGAGACCCAGTACTTC.

The chain combines TRBV6-6 with TRBJ1-2, with 9 bases matching TRBD1. V trimming: 5 bases; J trimming: 7 bases; junction bases outside the gene matches: 5. This CDR3 contains 13 residues. CDR1 and CDR2 from the germline V gene are MNHNY and SVGAGI (reference sequence). CDR3 sequence reads: CASSPGTGLGYTF. CDR3 bases: TGTGCCAGCAGTCCAGGGACAGGGCTTGGCTACACCTTC.

The V call is TRBV4-1, the J call TRBJ2-7, with 8 bases lining up with TRBD1. Per germline, CDR1 MGHRA and CDR2 YSYEKL. The length of the CDR3 is 14 residues. With 4 bases clipped from V and 0 bases from J, the junction kept 2 bases outside the gene matches. CDR3 DNA sequence: TGCGCCAGCAGCCTACAGGGGGACTCCTACGAGCAGTACTTC. This sequence encodes CASSLQGDSYEQYF.

DNA for the CDR3: TGTGCCAGCGCCCTAAGGAACAGGGGGCCAACTGAAGCTTTCTTT. It codes for CASALRNRGPTEAFF. The chain joins TRBV11-3 to TRBJ1-1; 9 nucleotides line up with TRBD1. After removal of 8 bases from V and 5 bases from J, the junction contained 12 bases not matched to a gene. The CDR3 is made up of 15 amino acids. Germline CDR1 is SGHNT and CDR2 is YENEEA.

The CDR3 DNA sequence: TGCGCCAGCAGCTTGGATGGGACAGGGTATGAAAAACTGTTTTTT. This encodes CASSLDGTGYEKLFF. This sequence joins TRBV5-1 and TRBJ1-4; 9 bases align to TRBD1. The J segment lost 6 bases and the V segment lost 0 bases, leaving 3 bases of the junction unmatched. This CDR3 contains 15 residues. CDR1 is SGHRS and CDR2 is YFSETQ in the germline V gene. Full variable domain (rest looked up from reference TRBV5-1 and TRBJ1-4): KAGVTQTPRYLIKTRGQQVTLSCSPISGHRSVSWYQQTPGQGLQFLFEYFSETQRNKGNFPGRFSGRQFSNSRSEMNVSTLELGDSALYLCASSLDGTGYEKLFFGSGTQLSVL.

The V call is TRBV28, the J call TRBJ1-5, with D unclear. Germline assignment: CDR1 MDHEN and CDR2 SYDVKM. CDR3 length equals 17 residues. With 2 bases removed from V and 0 bases from J, the gap between germline ends came to 14 bases. CDR3 bases: TGTGCCAGCAGTTTAGACGGTAGAGGATATAGCAATCAGCCCCAGCATTTT. This sequence encodes CASSLDGRGYSNQPQHF. The full variable domain, completed using reference TRBV28 and TRBJ1-5, is DVKVTQSSRYLVKRTGEKVFLECVQDMDHENMFWYRQDPGLGLRLIYFSYDVKMKEKGDIPEGYSVSREKKERFSLILESASTNQTSMYLCASSLDGRGYSNQPQHFGDGTRLSIL.

This clone was seen once. The V gene is TRBV30, the J gene TRBJ2-1; 7 bases line up with TRBD1. J lost 9 bases, V lost 2 bases, and 7 bases had no gene match. From germline, CDR1 is GTSNPN and CDR2 SVGIG (reference sequence). The CDR3 loop spans 13 amino acids. CDR3 in DNA: TGTGCCTGGAGTCAGACAGGGCCAAGTGAGCAGTTCTTC. It specifies CAWSQTGPSEQFF.

The chain employs TRBV7-9 and TRBJ2-5, with TRBD1 identical over 7 bases. This CDR3 comprises 15 residues. V lost 3 bases, J lost 5 bases, and 9 bases stayed unmatched. CDR1 SEHNR and CDR2 FQNEAQ come from the germline V gene (reference sequence). CDR3 sequence reads: CASSFKTGTAETQYF. The CDR3 DNA reads TGTGCCAGCAGCTTTAAGACAGGGACAGCGGAGACCCAGTACTTC.

This clone was picked up one time. This chain links TRBV6-5 with TRBJ2-1; no clear D gene. Germline assignment: CDR1 MNHEY and CDR2 SVGAGI. Trimming removed 6 bases from V and 0 bases from J, with 12 bases in between. This CDR3 comprises 15 residues. CDR3 sequence (DNA): TGTGCCAGCAGCGATCGATTCAGCTCCTACAATGAGCAGTTCTTC. Its protein is CASSDRFSSYNEQFF.

The chain links TRBV28 to TRBJ1-3; D unresolved. The length of the CDR3 is 14 residues. The germline V gene has CDR1 MDHEN and CDR2 SYDVKM. Trimming removed 6 bases from V and 4 bases from J, with 13 bases in between. The CDR3 loop reads CASSPPPGGNTIYF. Here the CDR3 DNA reads TGTGCCAGCAGCCCCCCTCCGGGGGGAAACACCATATATTTT.

V gene TRBV6-5 combines with J gene TRBJ2-1, with a possible D match to TRBD1 (7 bases). V was clipped by 4 bases and J by 6 bases, with 19 bases between them. Germline CDR1 is MNHEY and CDR2 is SVGAGI. The CDR3 extends over 16 amino acids. In nucleotides, the CDR3 is TGTGCCAGCAGTTCCCTAGCGACAGGGTCGGGCAATGAGCAGTTCTTC. Translating gives CASSSLATGSGNEQFF.

This clone was recorded only once. The genes are TRBV7-8 and TRBJ1-1; TRBD1 might be the D (6 bases). The CDR3 loop spans 15 amino acids. From germline, CDR1 is SGHVS and CDR2 FQNEAQ. V was trimmed by 5 bases and J by 5 bases, leaving 18 bases between them. The CDR3: CASSRRTGMGTEAFF. In nucleotides, the CDR3 is TGTGCCAGCAGCCGTCGAACAGGGATGGGTACTGAAGCTTTCTTT. Full variable domain (missing parts from reference TRBV7-8 and TRBJ1-1): GAGVSQSPRYKVAKRGQDVALRCDPISGHVSLFWYQQALGQGPEFLTYFQNEAQLDKSGLPSDRFFAERPEGSVSTLKIQRTQQEDSAVYLCASSRRTGMGTEAFFGQGTRLTVV.

The chain employs TRBV21-1 and TRBJ2-7; the D call of TRBD2 is as the table states it, not checked on the DNA. TRBV21-1 corresponds to a pseudogene. The CDR3 spans 14 residues. This CDR3 reads CASSEEREFNEQYF. The CDR3 nucleotides are TGTGCCAGCAGCGAGGAGCGGGAGTTCAACGAGCAGTACTTC.

The genes are TRBV13 and TRBJ1-2; 7 bases are a match to TRBD1. The trim removed 8 bases at V and 4 bases at J, leaving 13 bases unmatched. The V gene's germline CDR1 is PRHDT and CDR2 FYEKMQ (reference sequence). This CDR3 is built from 15 residues. In DNA, the CDR3 is TGTGCCAGCCGACCCCAGGGGGACAGCTCCTATGGCTACACCTTC. Protein: CASRPQGDSSYGYTF.

The V gene is TRBV7-2, the J gene TRBJ2-2; D ambiguous. Trimming removed 7 bases at V and 8 bases at J, with 17 bases between. The CDR3 loop spans 14 amino acids. Germline CDR1 reads SGHTA; CDR2 reads FQGNSA. The DNA of the CDR3 is TGTGCCAGCACCCCTTTATTAAGCGCAGGGGAGCTGTTTTTT. It translates to CASTPLLSAGELFF.

CDR3 protein: CASSMFAGGGTDTQYF. The CDR3 DNA follows: TGTGCCAGTAGTATGTTTGCAGGGGGCGGCACAGATACGCAGTATTTT. The V gene is TRBV19, the J gene TRBJ2-3, with 8 bases matching TRBD1. V lost 3 bases, J lost 1 base, and 6 bases stayed unmatched. The CDR3 runs 16 residues. Germline V gene lookup returns CDR1 LNHDA and CDR2 SQIVND (reference sequence).

CDR3 residues: CASSVTGGFNEQYF. The CDR3 region has the DNA TGTGCCAGCAGTGTGACAGGGGGGTTCAACGAGCAGTACTTC. The chain uses TRBV28 and TRBJ2-7; 9 positions match TRBD1. This CDR3 is built from 14 residues. Germline V gene data show CDR1 as MDHEN and CDR2 as SYDVKM. V lost 5 bases to trimming and J lost 5 bases; unmatched junction nucleotides: 7.

The rearrangement links TRBV5-4 to TRBJ1-4; 9 positions match TRBD1. Trimming took 0 bases from V and 5 from J; bases not matched to a gene: 2. This CDR3 spans 15 amino acids. Per the germline V gene, CDR1 is SGHNT and CDR2 is YYREEE (reference sequence). The CDR3, as DNA: TGTGCCAGCAGCTTGGGTGGACAGGGGAATGAAAAACTGTTTTTT. The encoded protein is CASSLGGQGNEKLFF.

The rearrangement links TRBV27 to TRBJ1-5; 7 bases are shared with TRBD1. Germline trimming cut 2 bases from V and 5 bases from J; bases unmatched to any gene: 9. The germline V gene has CDR1 MNHEY and CDR2 SMNVEV (reference sequence). This CDR3 is built from 16 residues. CDR3: CASSLGTGAYDQPQHF. The CDR3 region has the DNA TGTGCCAGCAGTTTAGGTACAGGGGCCTATGATCAGCCCCAGCATTTT.